The clone carrying this T cell receptor beta chain was detected a few times. Its antigen is not identified. Per the germline V gene, CDR1 is LGHNA and CDR2 is YSLEER. The CDR3 has 15 residues. Trimming took 5 bases from V and 3 from J; bases not matched to a gene: 9. The data were taken from a study of neurological immune-mediated disorders. Study findings and constraints: No sharing of CDR3 amino acid sequences was observed among expanded clones across subjects, suggesting private repertoires in all groups. The multiple sclerosis repertoire cluster had no clinical or MRI feature associated with it.

Every sequencing run generated in excess of 180 million TCR-beta sequences. These sequences covered 15-18 subjects. Using its own MiXCR run on the 5' RACE reads, TCRdb lists one record per CDR3 protein. The table records around 130,000 distinct CDR3 sequences, about 3.2% of them present only once. V is TRBV4-3 and J is TRBJ1-1, with 7 positions matching TRBD1. This receptor was identified in a woman in her twenties or thirties with multiple sclerosis. Source material: PBMCs. CDR3 sequence reads: CASSTRTGEYTEAFF. The CDR3 bases are TGCGCCAGCAGCACCCGTACAGGGGAGTACACTGAAGCTTTCTTT.